This TCR beta chain was recovered during a study of T cell repertoires in cytomegalovirus infection. Background on the study: Public signatures in TCR beta pointed to CMV infection and matching HLA type.

Germline V gene data show CDR1 as GTSNPN and CDR2 as SVGIG (reference sequence). Trimming pared 0 bases from V and 2 bases from J, leaving 10 bases between. The CDR3 loop spans 14 amino acids. MiXCR was run by TCRdb on the reads, yielding one entry per CDR3 protein. The sample holds 170,000 or so distinct CDR3 sequences, about a sixth seen once. Findings of the study overall: Cumulative frequency of public TCR beta families picked out carriers of CMV plus the relevant HLA. Predominance within the ex vivo response was attributable to HLA-C-restricted CMV-specific TCR beta clonotypes.

Notes on this clonotype: Its antigen is unknown.

Material for sequencing was CD8+ T cells from PBMCs. The receptor comes from a human donor in good health (CMV status not recorded). Some clones in this sample may be carry-over from other donors' samples. V usage is TRBV30 and J usage is TRBJ1-1, with D hard to call. The CDR3 bases are TGTGCCTGGAGTGTACGACGGGAAAACACTGAAGCTTTCTTT. It yields the protein CAWSVRRENTEAFF.